The sequence of this T cell receptor beta chain was determined in a study of multiple sclerosis patients with progressive multifocal leukoencephalopathy. Using immunoSEQ multiplex PCR, the repertoire was profiled, and TCRdb retains in-frame clones only, with some absent. The table lists about 30,000 clones, 80% to 95% of them singletons. Indicated time point: before natalizumab initiation. The CDR3 is 12 residues long. With 1 base removed from V and 4 bases from J, the gap between germline ends came to 2 bases. Germline V gene sequence: CDR1 LNHNV, CDR2 YYDKDF (reference sequence). The chain carries TRBV15 and TRBJ1-5; no reliable D call. The sample consisted of PBMCs. The source of this sequence is a man aged 25 to 40 with multiple sclerosis. CDR3: CATSRGNQPQHF. CDR3 DNA: TGTGCCACCAGCAGAGGAAATCAGCCCCAGCATTTT.